The 7 T cell receptor beta chains below all came from one sample that was sequenced in a study of T-cell reconstitution after alpha-beta-depleted transplantation in children. Preparation of the TCRbeta library involved a method that used unique molecular identifiers. TCRdb fed the PCR reads into MiXCR, producing one record per CDR3 protein. The repertoire holds fewer than 1 million distinct CDR3 sequences, with roughly 15% as singletons. The input for sequencing was PBMCs, mostly from graft donor cells, taken 360 days after TCRalphabeta/CD19-depleted stem cell transplant. These receptors all stem from a male patient between 10 and 17 years old who had a stem cell transplant for acute lymphoblastic leukemia, so the T cells may come from the graft donor.

The table lists this clonotype with a few counts. V gene TRBV5-1 combines with J gene TRBJ2-7; D gene ambiguous. The germline V gene encodes CDR1 SGHRS and CDR2 YFSETQ. The CDR3 covers 13 residues. The ends were cut back, 5 bases at V and 5 bases at J, with 14 bases in the middle. CDR3 in DNA: TGCGCCAGCAGAAAGGGTACCGAGGACGAGCAGTACTTC. Its protein product is CASRKGTEDEQYF. Together with reference TRBV5-1 and TRBJ2-7, the CDR3 gives the full variable domain: KAGVTQTPRYLIKTRGQQVTLSCSPISGHRSVSWYQQTPGQGLQFLFEYFSETQRNKGNFPGRFSGRQFSNSRSEMNVSTLELGDSALYLCASRKGTEDEQYFGPGTRLTVT.

This clonotype was seen a few times. The chain joins TRBV24-1 to TRBJ2-2; the D is unclear. CDR1 is KGHDR and CDR2 is SFDVKD in the germline V gene. CDR3 length equals 14 residues. Deletions cut 1 base from V and 5 bases from J, with 7 bases between. The CDR3 DNA is TGTGCCACCAGTGATTTATTTGGGACCGGGGAGCTGTTTTTT. It encodes CATSDLFGTGELFF.

This clonotype was seen repeatedly, ten times or more. The J gene is TRBJ2-7, the V gene TRBV12-3 or TRBV12-4; 7 bases line up with TRBD1. The trim removed 6 bases at V and 4 bases at J, leaving 6 bases unmatched. The CDR3 length is 13 residues. CDR3 region: CASRPTRGYEQYF. CDR3 nucleotides: TGTGCCAGCAGACCGACCAGGGGGTACGAGCAGTACTTC.

The chain joins TRBV7-9 to TRBJ2-2, with D possibly being TRBD1 (6 bases). CDR3 size: 15 residues. V was shortened by 4 bases and J by 6 bases, with 15 bases between the two germline ends. Germline CDR1 SEHNR, CDR2 FQNEAQ (reference sequence). In nucleotides, the CDR3 is TGTGCCAGCAGCTCCCACAGGGAGTTTGCCGGGGAGCTGTTTTTT. Translated: CASSSHREFAGELFF.

This clonotype was found many times. The chain uses TRBV5-1 and TRBJ2-7; D ambiguous. Trimming cost V 0 bases and J 1 base, with 8 bases left between them. The CDR3 is made up of 14 amino acids. CDR1 SGHRS and CDR2 YFSETQ come from the germline V gene. DNA of the CDR3: TGCGCCAGCAGCTTGGAACCACCTTCCTACGAGCAGTACTTC. Translated, it gives CASSLEPPSYEQYF.

V and J are TRBV20-1 and TRBJ2-7, with 9 positions matching TRBD2. CDR1 is DFQATT, CDR2 SNEGSKA, per germline (reference sequence). CDR3 length: 14 amino acids. The DNA of the CDR3 is TGCAGGGCTGACCCAAGCGGGAGGTCCTACGAGCAGTACTTC. Translated, it gives CRADPSGRSYEQYF.

This clonotype was recorded at least ten times. The chain joins TRBV6-2 or TRBV6-3 to TRBJ2-7; the D gene is possibly TRBD2 (5 bases). Germline CDR1 is MNHEY and CDR2 is SVGEGT. CDR3 size: 14 residues. The ends were cut back, 7 bases at V and 3 bases at J, with 16 bases in the middle. CDR3 sequence: CASKRRGLDYEQYF. The CDR3 DNA sequence: TGTGCCAGCAAAAGAAGAGGGCTTGACTACGAGCAGTACTTC.